This TCR beta chain was retrieved from a study of blood T cells in healthy people across ages. Overall study results and limits: The long-lived group displayed more naive CD4+ cells, plus higher diversity, than the aged donors did.

A sample-barcoded 5' primer and a J-beta primer mix were used in a second PCR of roughly 7 to 11 cycles. TCRdb re-called the 5' RACE reads through MiXCR, storing one row per CDR3 protein. The table includes about 930,000 distinct CDR3 sequences, 25% to 30% detected once. The CDR3 sequence is 17 residues long. The V segment lost 9 bases and the J segment 1 base; nucleotides outside the gene matches: 9. Germline V gene data show CDR1 as MDHEN and CDR2 as SYDVKM. Worth noting for this clonotype: The antigen is unknown.

The same data also went into a second study, on T cells of mothers and their children.

Sequences were obtained from blood. The TCR comes from a middle-aged woman in good health. The V and J genes are TRBV28 and TRBJ2-3; 14 positions match TRBD2. Here the CDR3 reads CASWGTSGGVGTDTQYF. The CDR3 bases are TGTGCCAGTTGGGGGACTAGCGGGGGTGTGGGCACAGATACGCAGTATTTT. Full variable domain (rest looked up from reference TRBV28 and TRBJ2-3): DVKVTQSSRYLVKRTGEKVFLECVQDMDHENMFWYRQDPGLGLRLIYFSYDVKMKEKGDIPEGYSVSREKKERFSLILESASTNQTSMYLCASWGTSGGVGTDTQYFGPGTRLTVL.